A selection of T cell receptor beta chains follows, all from one sample in a study of cytomegalovirus exposure and HLA in healthy donors. Produced via immunoSEQ multiplex PCR; TCRdb's table is partial and in-frame only. The data contain 150,000 to 180,000 clones, 65% to 85% of them singletons. The sample comprised PBMCs. The origin of the receptors is a man between 18 and 29 years old in good health and CMV-seronegative. The CDR3 runs from the conserved cysteine through the conserved F or W. Fields, in order: J gene, V gene, clone size, D gene, CDR3 protein, CDR3 DNA. The D gene is left open where the match is weak. Size is stated for part of the rows, as once, few or many counts, or as a class when the clone is expanded.

TRBJ1-1,TRBV30,-,TRBD1,CAWGIQGYTEAFF,TGTGCCTGGGGGATACAGGGGTACACTGAAGCTTTCTTT
TRBJ2-3,TRBV11-3,-,TRBD2,CASSRSGGAPDTQYF,TGTGCCAGCAGCCGTAGCGGGGGCGCACCAGATACGCAGTATTTT
TRBJ2-5,TRBV2,-,TRBD1,CASSDGQAQETQYF,TGTGCCAGCAGCGATGGACAGGCCCAAGAGACCCAGTACTTC
TRBJ2-1,TRBV19,-,-,CASSPLTGEPGGQFF,TGTGCCAGTAGCCCCCTTACAGGCGAGCCTGGTGGGCAGTTCTTC
TRBJ2-5,TRBV10-1,once,TRBD1,CASSESSGDRGVQETQYF,TGCGCCAGCAGTGAGTCCTCCGGCGACAGGGGCGTCCAAGAGACCCAGTACTTC
TRBJ1-3,TRBV5-5,-,TRBD1,CASSARDSRTGSENTIYF,TGTGCCAGCAGCGCAAGGGACAGCCGTACGGGGTCGGAAAACACCATATATTTT
TRBJ2-5,TRBV5-6,few,-,CASSPAFGGEYQETQYF,TGTGCCAGCAGCCCCGCTTTTGGCGGGGAGTACCAAGAGACCCAGTACTTC
TRBJ2-2,TRBV10-1,once,TRBD1,CASSDRGLTGELFF,TGCGCCAGCAGTGACAGGGGGCTTACCGGGGAGCTGTTTTTT
TRBJ2-5,TRBV7-3,-,TRBD2,CASSFSSGSQETQYF,TGTGCCAGCAGCTTCTCTAGCGGGAGCCAAGAGACCCAGTACTTC
TRBJ2-1,TRBV5-4,-,TRBD2,CASSLASGGHNEQFF,TGTGCCAGCAGCTTGGCAAGCGGGGGACACAATGAGCAGTTCTTC
TRBJ2-7,TRBV9,-,-,CASSEEASLAYEQYF,TGTGCCAGCAGCGAGGAGGCTAGTTTGGCCTACGAGCAGTACTTC
TRBJ1-4,TRBV14,-,-,CASRKTGDRHEKLFF,TGTGCCAGCAGAAAGACGGGGGACCGCCATGAAAAACTGTTTTTT
TRBJ1-1,TRBV29-1,once,TRBD1,CSVHTGGTEAFF,TGCAGCGTTCATACAGGGGGCACTGAAGCTTTCTTT
TRBJ1-3,TRBV19,few,-,CASRPTANSGNTIYF,TGTGCCAGTAGGCCTACAGCTAACTCTGGAAACACCATATATTTT
TRBJ1-2,TRBV7-2,-,TRBD1,CASTLDREDYGYTF,TGTGCCAGCACCTTGGACAGGGAAGATTATGGCTACACCTTC